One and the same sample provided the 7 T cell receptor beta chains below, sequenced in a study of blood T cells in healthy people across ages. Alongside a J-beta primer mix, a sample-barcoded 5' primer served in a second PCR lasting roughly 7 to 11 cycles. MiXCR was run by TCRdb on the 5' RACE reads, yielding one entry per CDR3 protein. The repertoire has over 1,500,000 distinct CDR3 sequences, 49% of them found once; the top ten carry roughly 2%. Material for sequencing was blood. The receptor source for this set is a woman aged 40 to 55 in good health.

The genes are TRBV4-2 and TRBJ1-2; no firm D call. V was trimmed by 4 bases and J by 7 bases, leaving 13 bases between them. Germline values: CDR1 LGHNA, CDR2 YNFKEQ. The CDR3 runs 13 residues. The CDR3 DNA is TGTGCCAGCAGCCCCCTCGGCCGTACTGGCTACACCTTC. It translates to CASSPLGRTGYTF.

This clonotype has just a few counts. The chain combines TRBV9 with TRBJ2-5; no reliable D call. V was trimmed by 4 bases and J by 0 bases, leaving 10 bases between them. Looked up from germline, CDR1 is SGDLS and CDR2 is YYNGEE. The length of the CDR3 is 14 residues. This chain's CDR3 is CASSPHLHQETQYF. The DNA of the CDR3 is TGTGCCAGCAGCCCGCACCTTCACCAAGAGACCCAGTACTTC.

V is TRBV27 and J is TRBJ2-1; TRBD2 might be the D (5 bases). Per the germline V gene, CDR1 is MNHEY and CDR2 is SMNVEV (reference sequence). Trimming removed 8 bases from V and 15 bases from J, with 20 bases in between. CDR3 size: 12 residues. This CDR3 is CASGTGIRRRFF. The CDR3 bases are TGTGCCAGCGGAACCGGGATCAGGCGGCGGTTCTTC.

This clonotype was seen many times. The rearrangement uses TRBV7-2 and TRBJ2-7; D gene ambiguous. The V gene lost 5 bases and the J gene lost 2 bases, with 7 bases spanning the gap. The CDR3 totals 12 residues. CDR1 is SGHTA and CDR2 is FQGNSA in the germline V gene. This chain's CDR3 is CASSPPAYEQYF. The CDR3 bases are TGTGCCAGCAGCCCCCCAGCCTACGAGCAGTACTTC.

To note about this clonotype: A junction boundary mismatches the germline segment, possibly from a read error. CDR3 sequence reads: CASSQELGPAVGEIQYF. CDR3 coding DNA: TGTGCCAGCAGCCAAGAATTGGGACCAGCTGTCGGAGAGATCCAGTACTTC. The chain has TRBV14 and TRBJ2-5; D is tentatively TRBD1 or TRBD2 (5 bases each). Per germline, CDR1 SGHDN and CDR2 FVKESK. CDR3 length equals 17 residues. The entire variable domain, with the rest obtained from reference TRBV14 and TRBJ2-5, is as follows: EAGVTQFPSHSVIEKGQTVTLRCDPISGHDNLYWYRRVMGKEIKFLLHFVKESKQDESGMPNNRFLAERTGGTYSTLKVQPAELEDSGVYFCASSQELGPAVGEIQYFGPGTRLLVL.

CDR3 in amino acids: CASSLNTHYEQYF. In DNA, the CDR3 is TGTGCCAGCAGTTTGAACACCCACTACGAGCAGTACTTC. J is TRBJ2-7 and V is TRBV12-3 or TRBV12-4, with D unclear. The CDR3 runs 13 residues. V gave up 3 bases and J gave up 3 bases, with 9 bases separating them.

CDR3 DNA: TGTGCCAGCAGCAAGCCGGGACAGGAGCTTCCAATCAAGCCCCAGCATTTT. This sequence encodes CASSKPGQELPIKPQHF. The chain has TRBV27 and TRBJ1-5; 8 bases match TRBD1. The CDR3 covers 17 residues. Germline V gene sequence: CDR1 MNHEY, CDR2 SMNVEV (reference sequence). V lost 6 bases to trimming and J lost 8 bases; unmatched junction nucleotides: 18.